One and the same sample provided the 12 T cell receptor beta chains below, sequenced in a study of CD8 T cells in ankylosing spondylitis. Overall study results and limits: Apparently characteristic of ankylosing spondylitis blood was a TCR beta motif (roughly eight highly homologous variants).

MiXCR, run by TCRdb on the 5' RACE reads, gives a single entry per CDR3 protein. The profile covers 100,000 to 150,000 distinct CDR3 sequences, with approximately 17% appearing a single time and roughly 30% taken by the ten largest. Antigen specificity for these receptors is unknown. The sample taken for sequencing was blood, either unsorted or a sorted T cell fraction (not recorded which). The source of these receptors is a male donor with ankylosing spondylitis.

This clonotype was detected a few times. The chain employs TRBV30 and TRBJ2-5, with D perhaps TRBD1 or TRBD2 (5 bases each). The length of the CDR3 is 13 residues. Germline CDR1 reads GTSNPN; CDR2 reads SVGIG (reference sequence). V lost 0 bases to trimming and J lost 3 bases, with 8 bases between them. CDR3: CAWSVWGKETQYF. The CDR3, as DNA: TGTGCCTGGAGTGTATGGGGGAAAGAGACCCAGTACTTC. The full variable domain, with the rest looked up from reference TRBV30 and TRBJ2-5, is SQTIHQWPATLVQPVGSPLSLECTVEGTSNPNLYWYRQAAGRGLQLLFYSVGIGQISSEVPQNLSASRPQDRQFILSSKKLLLSDSGFYLCAWSVWGKETQYFGPGTRLLVL.

This clonotype has just a few counts. The J gene is TRBJ1-2, the V gene TRBV5-4; TRBD1 might be the D (6 bases). Germline V gene data show CDR1 as SGHNT and CDR2 as YYREEE (reference sequence). Trimming cost V 4 bases and J 1 base, with 11 bases left between them. CDR3 size: 14 residues. CDR3 residues: CASSGDTRNYGYTF. The CDR3 DNA reads as TGTGCCAGCAGCGGGGACACCCGTAACTATGGCTACACCTTC. The full variable domain, rest sourced from reference TRBV5-4 and TRBJ1-2, is ETGVTQSPTHLIKTRGQQVTLRCSSQSGHNTVSWYQQALGQGPQFIFQYYREEENGRGNFPPRFSGLQFPNYSSELNVNALELDDSALYLCASSGDTRNYGYTFGSGTRLTVV.

The CDR3 spells CASSPTGTSITDTQYF. The CDR3 DNA sequence: TGTGCCAGCAGCCCCACCGGGACTAGCATCACAGATACGCAGTATTTT. The V gene is TRBV7-6, the J gene TRBJ2-3; 9 bases align to TRBD2. This CDR3 is 16 amino acids long. V was pared by 5 bases and J by 2 bases, with 8 bases of the junction left unmatched. Germline V gives CDR1 SGHVS, CDR2 FNYEAQ.

The chain links TRBV7-9 to TRBJ2-1; 8 bases match TRBD2. The CDR3 extends over 16 amino acids. Unmatched junction bases numbered 8, after V lost 2 bases and J lost 5 bases. Germline loops: CDR1 SEHNR, CDR2 FQNEAQ (reference sequence). The CDR3 bases are TGTGCCAGCAGCTTAACGCTGGGACTAGTGGACAATGAGCAGTTCTTC. Translating it yields CASSLTLGLVDNEQFF.

This clonotype was counted many times. The chain uses TRBV12-3 or TRBV12-4 and TRBJ2-7; TRBD1 matches 7 bases. The CDR3 totals 14 residues. V gave up 8 bases and J gave up 3 bases; unmatched junction bases: 10. The CDR3 region is CASCAGGSNYEQYF. The CDR3 DNA follows: TGTGCCAGCTGTGCAGGGGGTAGTAACTACGAGCAGTACTTC.

V and J are TRBV3-1 and TRBJ2-3; TRBD1 matches at 8 bases. V gave up 4 bases and J gave up 9 bases; unmatched junction bases: 3. The germline CDR1 and CDR2 sequences are LGHDT and YNNKEL (reference sequence). This CDR3 region has 12 residues. The CDR3 nucleotides read TGTGCCAGCAGCCCGACAGGGGCCACGCAGTATTTT. This encodes CASSPTGATQYF.

This chain uses TRBV4-3 with TRBJ2-2; D is undetermined. Germline CDR1 reads LGHNA; CDR2 reads YSLEER. Trimming took off 1 base at V and 7 bases at J, with 19 bases between the two ends. This CDR3 region has 17 residues. The chain's CDR3 is CASSQAWEVLVDGELFF. The CDR3 DNA sequence: TGCGCCAGCAGCCAAGCGTGGGAAGTACTGGTCGACGGGGAGCTGTTTTTT.

This clonotype was seen more than once but under ten times. The rearrangement uses TRBV15 and TRBJ2-4; weak D call: TRBD1 (5 bases). The germline V gene has CDR1 LNHNV and CDR2 YYDKDF (reference sequence). This CDR3 contains 19 residues. V was pared by 7 bases and J by 0 bases, with 25 bases between. CDR3 sequence: CATKRGLAGSEIAKNIQYF. The CDR3 nucleotides are TGTGCCACCAAAAGGGGCCTGGCAGGGTCTGAAATAGCCAAAAACATTCAGTACTTC.

This clonotype occurred a few times. The chain has TRBV20-1 and TRBJ2-1, with D tentatively TRBD2 (5 bases). Germline V CDR1 and CDR2: DFQATT, SNEGSKA (reference sequence). Trimming shortened V by 2 bases and J by 5 bases, and 10 bases separated the two germline ends. CDR3 length: 13 amino acids. The CDR3 protein is CSARSFSDNEQFF. DNA for the CDR3: TGCAGTGCTAGATCGTTTAGCGACAATGAGCAGTTCTTC.

The sample holds many counts of this clonotype. This chain joins TRBV27 and TRBJ2-1; the match to TRBD2 covers 16 bases. Germline V lookup: CDR1 MNHEY, CDR2 SMNVEV (reference sequence). Losses at the gene ends were 2 bases for V and 5 bases for J; bases not matched to a gene: 6. This CDR3 spans 18 amino acids. The CDR3 coding sequence is TGTGCCAGCAGTTTAGTGGGACTAGCGGGAGGGGGGGACAATGAGCAGTTCTTC. It specifies CASSLVGLAGGGDNEQFF.

This clonotype has only a few counts. V is TRBV2 and J is TRBJ1-3; TRBD1 agrees at 7 bases. Germline V gene sequence: CDR1 SNHLY, CDR2 FYNNEI. This CDR3 comprises 18 residues. J was trimmed by 0 bases and V by 6 bases; bases with no gene match: 14. CDR3 in DNA: TGTGCCAGCAGGGACGTAGTAACAGGGGATATCTCTGGAAACACCATATATTTT. Encoded protein: CASRDVVTGDISGNTIYF.

DNA of the CDR3: TGCGCCAGCAGCTTGACAGGTCTGTTTGGAAACACCATATATTTT. It specifies CASSLTGLFGNTIYF. The chain links TRBV5-1 to TRBJ1-3; weak D call: TRBD1 (5 bases). Germline CDR1 is SGHRS and CDR2 is YFSETQ. CDR3 size: 15 residues. Trimming shortened V by 1 base and J by 3 bases, and 11 bases separated the two germline ends. Combining the CDR3 with reference TRBV5-1 and TRBJ1-3 gives the whole variable domain KAGVTQTPRYLIKTRGQQVTLSCSPISGHRSVSWYQQTPGQGLQFLFEYFSETQRNKGNFPGRFSGRQFSNSRSEMNVSTLELGDSALYLCASSLTGLFGNTIYFGEGSWLTVV.